One and the same sample provided the 6 T cell receptor beta chains below, sequenced in a study of chemoradiotherapy in HPV16-positive cancers. Assay: immunoSEQ multiplex PCR; the TCRdb copy retains only in-frame clones and omits some. The table includes some 17,000 clones, more than 90% detected once. Sequencing used blood, obtained from a patient who underwent chemoradiotherapy. All receptors come from a human donor with HPV-associated anogenital cancer.

The chain combines TRBV5-1 with TRBJ2-3, with D uncertain. The germline gives CDR1 SGHRS, CDR2 YFSETQ. Trimming cost V 4 bases and J 0 bases, with 6 bases left between them. CDR3 size: 13 residues. This CDR3 reads CASSVGSTDTQYF. The DNA of the CDR3 is TGCGCCAGCAGCGTGGGGAGCACAGATACGCAGTATTTT.

The chain combines TRBV19 with TRBJ1-2; D may be TRBD1 (6 bases). Germline loops: CDR1 LNHDA, CDR2 SQIVND (reference sequence). The ends were cut back, 4 bases at V and 9 bases at J, with 18 bases in the middle. CDR3 length equals 14 residues. CDR3 sequence: CASSTTILQGSYTF. CDR3 DNA: TGTGCCAGTAGTACCACCATATTACAGGGAAGCTACACCTTC.

The chain uses TRBV6-5 and TRBJ1-2; D unresolved. The CDR3 is 14 residues long. V dropped 6 bases and J dropped 4 bases, with 15 bases sitting between them. Germline-derived CDR1 and CDR2 are MNHEY and SVGAGI. The CDR3 loop reads CASRADEGAYGYTF. For the CDR3, the DNA is TGTGCCAGCAGGGCGGACGAAGGTGCCTATGGCTACACCTTC.

On this clone itself: The sample carries other DNA sequences with the same CDR3. The genes are TRBV7-7 and TRBJ1-2; 7 bases are shared with TRBD1. Germline V gene sequence: CDR1 SSHAT, CDR2 FNYEAQ (reference sequence). The CDR3 length is 15 residues. J lost 0 bases, V lost 6 bases, and 7 bases had no gene match. This chain's CDR3 is CASRLRDSSNYGYTF. The CDR3 DNA is TGTGCCAGCAGACTCCGGGACAGTTCTAACTATGGCTACACCTTC.

The count of this clone is one. The chain couples TRBV5-1 to TRBJ1-6; a weak D match, TRBD1 (6 bases). The CDR3 totals 15 residues. Trimming stripped 4 bases from V and 9 bases from J, with 17 bases between. CDR1 is SGHRS, CDR2 YFSETQ, per germline. CDR3 DNA sequence: TGCGCCAGCAGCCTGGGGGGGGCAGTCGGTTCACCCCTCCACTTT. Its protein product is CASSLGGAVGSPLHF. Full variable domain (missing parts from reference TRBV5-1 and TRBJ1-6): KAGVTQTPRYLIKTRGQQVTLSCSPISGHRSVSWYQQTPGQGLQFLFEYFSETQRNKGNFPGRFSGRQFSNSRSEMNVSTLELGDSALYLCASSLGGAVGSPLHFGNGTRLTVT.

CDR3 protein: CASTTARALYGYTF. DNA of the CDR3: TGTGCCAGCACTACCGCGCGGGCCCTCTATGGCTACACCTTC. The chain has TRBV7-2 and TRBJ1-2; D unclear. V lost 7 bases to trimming and J lost 4 bases, with 16 bases between them. The CDR3 has 14 amino acids. Germline V gene sequence: CDR1 SGHTA, CDR2 FQGNSA.